These 28 T cell receptor beta chains were all obtained from the same sample, sequenced in a study of blood T cell repertoires in COVID-19. Libraries were prepared by immunoSEQ multiplex PCR; TCRdb keeps only in-frame clonotypes and omits some of them. The table lists over 150,000 clones, around 90% of them singletons. What was sequenced was peripheral blood. The source of these receptors is a woman in her sixties or seventies who had recovered from COVID-19.

This rearrangement joins TRBV6-5 to TRBJ2-7; 9 bases line up with TRBD1. CDR1 and CDR2 from the germline V gene are MNHEY and SVGAGI. V dropped 6 bases and J dropped 3; count of bases not matched to a gene: 3. This CDR3 comprises 13 residues. CDR3 nucleotide sequence: TGTGCCAGCAGAACGGGACAGGGCTACGAGCAGTACTTC. Protein product: CASRTGQGYEQYF.

The chain couples TRBV7-2 to TRBJ1-5; D not certain. This CDR3 has 13 amino acids. The V end was cut by 3 bases, the J end by 0 bases, with 3 bases between. The germline gives CDR1 SGHTA, CDR2 FQGNSA. The CDR3 DNA reads as TGTGCCAGCAGCTTTAGTAGCAATCAGCCCCAGCATTTT. This encodes CASSFSSNQPQHF.

In its sample, this clone was seen a few times. The chain combines TRBV4-2 with TRBJ2-5; TRBD1 agrees at 9 bases. J lost 3 bases, V lost 1 base, and 0 bases had no gene match. The CDR3 consists of 14 residues. The germline V gene encodes CDR1 LGHNA and CDR2 YNFKEQ. CDR3 region: CASSQGTGEETQYF. The CDR3, as DNA: TGTGCCAGCAGCCAAGGGACAGGGGAAGAGACCCAGTACTTC.

This chain joins TRBV15 and TRBJ1-2; weak D call: TRBD1 (5 bases). The CDR3 extends over 16 amino acids. The ends were cut back, 5 bases at V and 4 bases at J, with 20 bases in the middle. In germline, CDR1 is LNHNV, CDR2 YYDKDF (reference sequence). The DNA for the CDR3 is TGTGCCACCAGCGGGGGGACGGGCATCTTGGGCTATGGCTACACCTTC. It codes for CATSGGTGILGYGYTF.

The genes are TRBV28 and TRBJ1-2; TRBD1 agrees at 7 bases. Germline loops: CDR1 MDHEN, CDR2 SYDVKM. Trimming at V came to 5 bases and at J to 4 bases, leaving 4 bases not matched to a gene. This CDR3 has 13 amino acids. The CDR3 is CASSGGGAYGYTF. Written as DNA, the CDR3 is TGTGCCAGCAGTGGAGGGGGCGCCTATGGCTACACCTTC.

The chain combines TRBV18 with TRBJ1-2; 7 bases are a match to TRBD1. Germline V gene lookup returns CDR1 KGHSH and CDR2 LQKENI. This CDR3 is 16 amino acids long. Trimming took 0 bases from V and 7 from J; bases not matched to a gene: 11. The CDR3 region has the DNA TGTGCCAGCTCACCACCGAACTCCGACAGGGCTGGTGGCTACACCTTC. As protein: CASSPPNSDRAGGYTF.

The V gene is TRBV4-1, the J gene TRBJ2-7; 7 nucleotides align to TRBD1. V was clipped by 7 bases and J by 0 bases; unmatched bases: 9. The germline V gene has CDR1 MGHRA and CDR2 YSYEKL. CDR3 length: 15 residues. CDR3 bases: TGCGCCAGCACTGCAGGGGGTGCCTCCTCCTACGAGCAGTACTTC. Amino acid sequence: CASTAGGASSYEQYF.

The V and J genes are TRBV28 and TRBJ1-4; maybe TRBD1 (5 bases). The CDR3 extends over 13 amino acids. Trimming removed 6 bases at V and 10 bases at J, with 15 bases between. Germline V gene sequence: CDR1 MDHEN, CDR2 SYDVKM. DNA of the CDR3: TGTGCCAGCAGACCCTTGGGGGGTAGAAAACTGTTTTTT. Protein sequence: CASRPLGGRKLFF.

The chain has TRBV7-9 and TRBJ1-4; 10 nucleotides agree with TRBD1. V shed 4 bases and J 11 bases; nucleotides not matched to a gene: 16. The CDR3 is made up of 17 amino acids. Germline V lookup: CDR1 SEHNR, CDR2 FQNEAQ (reference sequence). Here the CDR3 DNA reads TGTGCCAGCAGCTCCATCCGGGACAGGGGACTAATGAGGAAACTGTTTTTT. Protein: CASSSIRDRGLMRKLFF.

The chain has TRBV19 and TRBJ2-1, with D possibly being TRBD1 (6 bases). Germline CDR1 is LNHDA and CDR2 is SQIVND (reference sequence). V was clipped by 4 bases and J by 1 base, with 11 bases between them. This CDR3 is 15 amino acids long. CDR3 DNA sequence: TGTGCCAGTAGTAACCAGGGGTTGTCCTACAATGAGCAGTTCTTC. The encoded protein is CASSNQGLSYNEQFF.

This clone was detected only a few times. The rearrangement links TRBV28 to TRBJ1-2; TRBD1 matches at 11 bases. Germline CDR1 MDHEN, CDR2 SYDVKM. J lost 7 bases, V lost 4 bases, and 2 bases had no gene match. The CDR3 extends over 13 amino acids. Here the CDR3 DNA reads TGTGCCAGCAGTTGGGGGACAGGGGGTGGCTACACCTTC. This gives the protein CASSWGTGGGYTF.

The rearrangement links TRBV5-1 to TRBJ2-7, with 7 nucleotides matching TRBD1. The junction had 5 bases not matched to a gene; V was cut back by 0 bases and J by 5 bases. CDR1 and CDR2 (germline): SGHRS, YFSETQ. The CDR3 sequence is 14 residues long. CDR3: CASSLGQGVNEQYF. Written as DNA, the CDR3 is TGCGCCAGCAGCTTGGGTCAGGGGGTCAACGAGCAGTACTTC.

The chain joins TRBV5-4 to TRBJ2-3; TRBD2 aligns across 10 bases. Germline CDR1 SGHNT, CDR2 YYREEE (reference sequence). Trimming at V came to 1 base and at J to 0 bases, leaving 8 bases not matched to a gene. This CDR3 has 18 amino acids. Written as DNA, the CDR3 is TGTGCCAGCAGCTTGCGTAGCGGGGGGCCCTCTAGCACAGATACGCAGTATTTT. Its protein product is CASSLRSGGPSSTDTQYF.

This rearrangement joins TRBV24-1 to TRBJ2-2; a possible D gene is TRBD2 (5 bases). V dropped 0 bases and J dropped 5 bases, with 12 bases sitting between them. The CDR3 is 16 amino acids. The germline gives CDR1 KGHDR, CDR2 SFDVKD. The CDR3 bases are TGTGCCACCAGTGATTTGGCAGCGACGGGGACCGGGGAGCTGTTTTTT. Protein sequence: CATSDLAATGTGELFF.

The genes are TRBV11-2 and TRBJ2-7, with D perhaps matching TRBD1 (5 bases). The V gene lost 3 bases and the J gene lost 6 bases, with 6 bases spanning the gap. The CDR3 consists of 11 residues. The germline gives CDR1 SGHAT, CDR2 FQNNGV. The CDR3 reads CASSFGAEQYF. Here the CDR3 DNA reads TGTGCCAGCAGCTTTGGGGCCGAGCAGTACTTC.

The V gene is TRBV6-5, the J gene TRBJ2-7; D uncertain. The germline CDR1 and CDR2 sequences are MNHEY and SVGAGI. V dropped 5 bases and J dropped 2 bases, with 7 bases sitting between them. This CDR3 spans 12 amino acids. The CDR3 sequence is CASSRVAYEQYF. As DNA, the CDR3 is TGTGCCAGCAGTAGAGTAGCCTACGAGCAGTACTTC.

The rearrangement joins TRBV11-2 to TRBJ2-5; no definite D call. Trimming removed 0 bases from V and 2 bases from J, with 4 bases in between. This CDR3 has 13 amino acids. Germline-derived CDR1 and CDR2 are SGHAT and FQNNGV. The CDR3 DNA reads TGTGCCAGCAGCTTAGACAGTCAAGAGACCCAGTACTTC. This sequence encodes CASSLDSQETQYF.

The chain is built from TRBV4-3 and TRBJ1-4; D remains unclear. The CDR3 is 15 residues long. Trimming left V 4 bases short and J 7 bases short, with 16 bases between. CDR1 and CDR2 (germline): LGHNA, YSLEER. The CDR3 loop is CASSPQSNSPEKLFF. The CDR3 DNA follows: TGCGCCAGCAGCCCCCAGTCCAACAGTCCTGAAAAACTGTTTTTT.

The CDR3 DNA reads TGTGCCAGCATCCCCCCCCGGACTAGCGGATACAATGAGCAGTTCTTC. Translation gives CASIPPRTSGYNEQFF. The chain recombines TRBV28 with TRBJ2-1, with 10 bases lining up with TRBD2. This CDR3 region has 16 residues. Per germline, CDR1 MDHEN and CDR2 SYDVKM. V trimming: 7 bases; J trimming: 4 bases; junction bases outside the gene matches: 10.

The chain carries TRBV27 and TRBJ1-6; 10 bases fit TRBD1. The trim removed 5 bases at V and 9 bases at J, leaving 4 bases unmatched. The CDR3 has 14 amino acids. CDR1 MNHEY and CDR2 SMNVEV come from the germline V gene (reference sequence). The CDR3 nucleotides are TGTGCCAGCAGTATCGGGACAGGGGTTTCACCCCTCCACTTT. It is translated as CASSIGTGVSPLHF.

The rearrangement links TRBV18 to TRBJ2-3, with D tentatively TRBD1 (5 bases). CDR1 and CDR2 (germline): KGHSH, LQKENI. CDR3 length equals 13 residues. Trimming left V 8 bases short and J 6 bases short, with 15 bases between. CDR3 sequence (DNA): TGTGCCAGCACAGGAGTTGTCGGCGATACGCAGTATTTT. This encodes CASTGVVGDTQYF.

J is TRBJ2-6 and V is TRBV7-9; 10 nucleotides align to TRBD1. This CDR3 comprises 17 residues. Trimming removed 6 bases from V and 1 base from J; junction bases left unmatched: 6. CDR1 SEHNR and CDR2 FQNEAQ come from the germline V gene (reference sequence). CDR3 region: CASRAGTGESGANVLTF. For the CDR3, the DNA is TGTGCCAGCAGAGCCGGGACAGGGGAGTCTGGGGCCAACGTCCTGACTTTC.

The genes are TRBV6-5 and TRBJ1-1; 7 bases match TRBD1. This CDR3 contains 15 residues. Germline trimming cut 8 bases from V and 1 base from J; bases unmatched to any gene: 10. The V gene's germline CDR1 is MNHEY and CDR2 SVGAGI. The CDR3 protein is CASALRGTGNTEAFF. DNA of the CDR3: TGTGCCAGCGCCCTCAGGGGGACCGGGAACACTGAAGCTTTCTTT.

This clone is a singleton in its sample. The rearrangement joins TRBV28 to TRBJ1-3; maybe TRBD1 (5 bases). This CDR3 comprises 15 residues. Trimming removed 6 bases from V and 3 bases from J, with 15 bases in between. The germline V gene has CDR1 MDHEN and CDR2 SYDVKM. CDR3 region: CASRSGGRVGNTIYF. CDR3 nucleotides: TGTGCCAGCAGGTCGGGAGGCAGGGTTGGAAACACCATATATTTT.

V usage is TRBV29-1 and J usage is TRBJ1-3; D is perhaps TRBD1 (6 bases). Germline V CDR1 and CDR2: SQVTM, ANQGSEA. Trimming stripped 7 bases from V and 2 bases from J, with 12 bases between. The CDR3 runs to 13 residues. The CDR3 spells CSAGQIPGNTIYF. In DNA form, the CDR3 reads TGCAGCGCCGGACAGATCCCTGGAAACACCATATATTTT.

This chain connects TRBV27 to TRBJ1-5, with TRBD1 as a possible D gene (6 bases). This CDR3 is built from 16 residues. The germline gives CDR1 MNHEY, CDR2 SMNVEV (reference sequence). Trimming pared 6 bases from V and 1 base from J, leaving 16 bases between. CDR3 in DNA: TGTGCCAGCAGGGCCGGAGGACAGTGGAGCAATCAGCCCCAGCATTTT. Its protein product is CASRAGGQWSNQPQHF.

This chain uses TRBV10-2 with TRBJ2-5; 8 bases map to TRBD1. V was pared by 8 bases and J by 5 bases, with 4 bases of the junction left unmatched. The CDR3 has 12 residues. The germline CDR1 and CDR2 sequences are WSHSY and SAAADI. The CDR3 DNA reads as TGCGCCAGCCAGGGGGCCGGGGAGACCCAGTACTTC. It translates to CASQGAGETQYF.

This chain joins TRBV13 and TRBJ2-7; 8 nucleotides match TRBD2. The CDR3 contains 15 residues. The junction had 8 bases not matched to a gene; V was cut back by 5 bases and J by 2 bases. CDR1 and CDR2 from the germline V gene are PRHDT and FYEKMQ (reference sequence). CDR3 nucleotide sequence: TGTGCCAGCAGCCCAAACCCGGGGGGGGCCTACGAGCAGTACTTC. Translating it yields CASSPNPGGAYEQYF.